This T cell receptor (beta chain) was identified during a study of blood T cell repertoires in COVID-19. Trimming took off 5 bases at V and 7 bases at J, with 9 bases between the two ends. Per germline, CDR1 LNHDA and CDR2 SQIVND (reference sequence). The CDR3 consists of 12 residues. Per the original data handling: For nucleated cells, counts were estimated from reference gene primer amplification. The protocol was immunoSEQ multiplex PCR, while the TCRdb copy is restricted to in-frame clones and leaves out a portion. V, J and clone size are taken as reported in that table, and D and trimming were inferred from the DNA itself. The sample records some 180,000 clones, approximately 80% being singletons.

J is TRBJ1-5 and V is TRBV19, with D perhaps TRBD1 (6 bases). Sequencing input: peripheral blood. This sequence was found in a woman aged 45 to 65 with active or convalescent COVID-19. The CDR3 DNA reads as TGTGCCAGTAGTCAGGGGCGGCAGCCCCAGCATTTT. Residues: CASSQGRQPQHF.